The 20 T cell receptor beta chains in this list originate from one sample, sequenced in a study of blood T cells in healthy people across ages. The second PCR ran about 7 to 12 cycles with a sample-barcoded 5' primer and J-beta primers. TCRdb ran MiXCR on the 5' RACE reads and lists one entry per CDR3 protein. The repertoire consists of around 2 million distinct CDR3 sequences, with about two fifths occurring once and the leading ten covering 20% to 25%. Input material: blood. The receptor source for this set is a human donor in good health.

The chain has TRBV7-2 and TRBJ2-1; D unclear. Trimming left V 0 bases short and J 4 bases short, with 10 bases between. The CDR3 spans 15 residues. Germline V gene lookup returns CDR1 SGHTA and CDR2 FQGNSA. The CDR3 DNA sequence: TGTGCCAGCAGCTTAGCGCGAAATAGTTACAATGAGCAGTTCTTC. This sequence encodes CASSLARNSYNEQFF.

The chain employs TRBV7-3 and TRBJ2-1; the match to TRBD2 covers 10 bases. V was pared by 4 bases and J by 7 bases, with 7 bases of the junction left unmatched. The CDR3 extends over 15 amino acids. Germline-derived CDR1 and CDR2 are SGHTA and FQGTGA. CDR3 sequence (DNA): TGTGCCAGCAGCTCGGCGAGCGGGGGGGTGAATGAGCAGTTCTTC. Protein sequence: CASSSASGGVNEQFF.

This rearrangement joins TRBV7-2 to TRBJ2-5; D might be TRBD2 (5 bases). Germline V lookup: CDR1 SGHTA, CDR2 FQGNSA. Trimming shortened V by 6 bases and J by 5 bases, and 16 bases separated the two germline ends. This CDR3 is 14 amino acids long. The CDR3 protein is CASRSGRGTETQYF. The CDR3 DNA follows: TGTGCCAGCAGGTCCGGCCGGGGAACTGAGACCCAGTACTTC.

The J gene is TRBJ1-1, the V gene TRBV20-1; D is unclear. V dropped 0 bases and J dropped 6 bases, with 11 bases sitting between them. Germline lookup yields CDR1 DFQATT and CDR2 SNEGSKA (reference sequence). The CDR3 loop spans 13 amino acids. CDR3 amino acids: CSARDINNSEAFF. The CDR3 coding sequence is TGCAGTGCTAGAGATATTAATAACTCTGAAGCTTTCTTT.

V usage is TRBV5-1 and J usage is TRBJ2-6; D gene ambiguous. From germline, CDR1 is SGHRS and CDR2 YFSETQ. Trimming took off 6 bases at V and 0 bases at J, with 7 bases between the two ends. CDR3 length: 14 amino acids. The CDR3 is CASNTPSGANVLTF. For the CDR3, the DNA is TGCGCCAGCAACACGCCCTCTGGGGCCAACGTCCTGACTTTC.

This clonotype appeared a few times. The chain is built from TRBV12-3 or TRBV12-4 and TRBJ1-2; possible D gene TRBD1, 5 bases. V was trimmed by 3 bases and J by 6 bases, leaving 11 bases between them. The CDR3 runs to 13 residues. CDR3 in DNA: TGTGCCAGCAGTTTGAAATCGGGACATGGCTACACCTTC. Its translation: CASSLKSGHGYTF.

This chain joins TRBV7-8 and TRBJ1-2; D call uncertain. V was shortened by 5 bases and J by 5 bases, with 12 bases between the two germline ends. The germline CDR1 and CDR2 sequences are SGHVS and FQNEAQ. This CDR3 contains 13 residues. The CDR3 is CASSGVTGYGYTF. CDR3 DNA: TGTGCCAGCAGCGGCGTGACGGGATATGGCTACACCTTC.

The V call is TRBV12-3 or TRBV12-4, the J call TRBJ2-5, with D perhaps TRBD2 (6 bases). CDR3 length: 11 amino acids. The germline V and J ends were trimmed by 6 bases and 11 bases, with 13 bases remaining between them. The CDR3 loop is CASSSLREQYF. For the CDR3, the DNA is TGTGCCAGCAGCTCTCTTCGGGAGCAGTACTTC.

This chain joins TRBV4-2 and TRBJ2-3; 8 bases align to TRBD2. Germline V gene sequence: CDR1 LGHNA, CDR2 YNFKEQ. Trimming at V came to 0 bases and at J to 5 bases, leaving 4 bases not matched to a gene. This CDR3 has 15 residues. The CDR3 loop is CASSQDTGGQDTQYF. CDR3 bases: TGTGCCAGCAGCCAAGATACGGGGGGGCAAGATACGCAGTATTTT.

The J gene is TRBJ2-1, the V gene TRBV6-2 or TRBV6-3; the D gene could be TRBD1 or TRBD2 (5 bases each). The DNA end is more similar to TRBJ2-7, so the J call may be wrong. Germline CDR1 MNHEY, CDR2 SVGEGT. The CDR3 consists of 14 residues. The CDR3 region has the DNA TGTGCCAGCAGTGAGACCGTGGGGGTTGGCGAGCAGTACTTC. It is translated as CASSETVGVGEQYF.

The V and J genes are TRBV4-3 and TRBJ2-3, with a weak D call TRBD1 (5 bases). V lost 4 bases and J 0 bases, leaving 14 bases between the germline ends. This CDR3 is built from 16 residues. Germline V gene sequence: CDR1 LGHNA, CDR2 YSLEER. CDR3 DNA sequence: TGCGCCAGCAGCCCGTGGGGCCCAACTAGCACAGATACGCAGTATTTT. Amino acids: CASSPWGPTSTDTQYF.

The chain carries TRBV2 and TRBJ1-5; TRBD1 might be the D (6 bases). CDR1 and CDR2 (germline): SNHLY, FYNNEI. Trimming cost V 3 bases and J 4 bases, with 10 bases left between them. The CDR3 runs 14 residues. CDR3 protein: CASSEGRGNQPQHF. The CDR3 region has the DNA TGTGCCAGCAGTGAGGGGAGGGGGAATCAGCCCCAGCATTTT.

This chain joins TRBV12-3 or TRBV12-4 and TRBJ1-1, with D unclear. Trimming pared 5 bases from V and 0 bases from J, leaving 13 bases between. The CDR3 loop spans 15 amino acids. This chain's CDR3 is CASSAQKTVNTEAFF. The CDR3 coding sequence is TGTGCCAGCAGTGCACAAAAGACGGTGAACACTGAAGCTTTCTTT.

The V and J genes are TRBV20-1 and TRBJ1-1; D call uncertain. The CDR3 consists of 10 residues. V was clipped by 4 bases and J by 5 bases, with 5 bases between them. The germline gives CDR1 DFQATT, CDR2 SNEGSKA (reference sequence). The CDR3 reads CSAIATEAFF. In nucleotides, the CDR3 is TGCAGTGCTATAGCGACTGAAGCTTTCTTT.

V and J are TRBV6-2 or TRBV6-3 and TRBJ2-7, with TRBD1 identical over 9 bases. This CDR3 is 15 amino acids long. CDR1 is MNHEY and CDR2 is SVGEGT in the germline V gene. The V gene end was trimmed by 0 bases and the J gene end by 4 bases; junction bases not matched to a gene: 4. The DNA for the CDR3 is TGTGCCAGCAGTTACTCATGGACAGGGGCTTACGAGCAGTACTTC. The encoded protein is CASSYSWTGAYEQYF.

The V call is TRBV5-1, the J call TRBJ1-1; no definite D call. CDR1 and CDR2 from the germline V gene are SGHRS and YFSETQ. V was pared by 2 bases and J by 10 bases, with 15 bases between. The CDR3 spans 13 residues. DNA for the CDR3: TGCGCCAGCAGCTTAGGCAGCCCGTCTGGAGCTTTCTTT. Amino acids: CASSLGSPSGAFF.

The V gene is TRBV28, the J gene TRBJ1-2; weak D call: TRBD1 (5 bases). CDR1 and CDR2 from the germline V gene are MDHEN and SYDVKM. V lost 2 bases and J lost 8, with 18 bases in between. The CDR3 has 15 amino acids. CDR3: CASSLAPRGAGGYTF. The CDR3 nucleotides read TGTGCCAGCAGTTTAGCCCCTAGAGGGGCCGGAGGCTACACCTTC.

Concerning this clonotype: The junction differs from germline at one of its ends, possibly a read error. This sequence joins TRBV12-3 or TRBV12-4 and TRBJ2-5, with D unclear. This CDR3 spans 12 amino acids. The CDR3 bases are TGTGCCAGCAGTTGGCGTTCAGAGGCCCAGTACTTC. Its translation: CASSWRSEAQYF.

The genes are TRBV29-1 and TRBJ2-2, with D tentatively TRBD1 or TRBD2 (7 bases each). The CDR3 runs to 15 residues. The germline CDR1 and CDR2 sequences are SQVTM and ANQGSEA. Trimming took off 5 bases at V and 1 base at J, with 14 bases between the two ends. CDR3: CSVPGRGRNTGELFF. CDR3 coding DNA: TGCAGCGTTCCAGGGAGGGGGCGGAACACCGGGGAGCTGTTTTTT.

V is TRBV20-1 and J is TRBJ2-1, with a tentative D call TRBD2 (7 bases). Germline CDR1 and CDR2: DFQATT and SNEGSKA (reference sequence). The germline V and J ends were trimmed by 6 bases and 9 bases, with 21 bases remaining between them. The CDR3 contains 14 residues. The CDR3 region has the DNA TGCAGTGCGGTAAAGGCGGGGGCCGAGGGTGAGCAGTTCTTC. Amino acids: CSAVKAGAEGEQFF.